Listed below are T cell receptor beta chains from one sample, sequenced in a study of Graves' ophthalmopathy and Graves' hyperthyroidism. One entry per CDR3 protein, called by TCRdb with MiXCR from the multiplex PCR reads. In the table there are a few hundred thousand distinct CDR3 sequences, about 17% of which are singletons. Sample: peripheral blood. The receptors here all came from a woman aged 18-30 years with Graves' ophthalmopathy. The CDR3 runs from the conserved cysteine through the conserved F or W. A D gene is named only where the DNA matches it firmly. A row's size may be missing; if present it is once, few, many or a size class.

size,D,J,V,length,CDR3,DNA
few,-,TRBJ2-5,TRBV11-1,15,CASSPPRWVKETQYF,TGTGCCAGCAGCCCTCCTCGGTGGGTTAAAGAGACCCAGTACTTC
many,-,TRBJ1-5,TRBV5-1,15,CASSLSLDSNQPQHF,TGCGCCAGCAGCTTGAGTCTCGATAGCAATCAGCCCCAGCATTTT
many,-,TRBJ2-2,TRBV6-5,12,CASSQESGELFF,TGTGCCAGCAGTCAGGAAAGCGGGGAGCTGTTTTTT
many,-,TRBJ1-5,TRBV12-3/TRBV12-4,13,CASTSSNNQPQHF,TGTGCCAGCACCAGTTCGAACAATCAGCCCCAGCATTTT
many,-,TRBJ2-2,TRBV6-2/TRBV6-3,20,CASSYGRTGHRGRNTGELFF,TGTGCCAGCAGTTACGGGAGAACAGGGCACCGCGGTAGGAACACCGGGGAGCTGTTTTTT
-,-,TRBJ2-5,TRBV7-2,13,CASSFYWEETQYF,TGTGCCAGCAGCTTTTACTGGGAGGAGACCCAGTACTTC
many,-,TRBJ1-5,TRBV6-2/TRBV6-3,14,CASTPRGSNQPQHF,TGTGCCAGCACCCCCCGCGGCAGCAATCAGCCCCAGCATTTT
many,-,TRBJ1-5,TRBV6-5,15,CASVAGVTIYQPQHF,TGTGCCAGTGTCGCAGGGGTTACGATCTATCAGCCCCAGCATTTT
many,-,TRBJ1-2,TRBV18,14,CASSPQGTQRGYTF,TGTGCCAGCTCACCTCAGGGTACCCAGAGAGGCTACACCTTC
-,TRBD1,TRBJ1-2,TRBV28,15,CASSSPGTVDYGYTF,TGTGCCAGCAGTTCACCCGGGACAGTTGACTATGGCTACACCTTC
many,TRBD2,TRBJ2-7,TRBV6-2/TRBV6-3,15,CASSYSTRGGYEQYF,TGTGCCAGCAGTTACTCGACTCGCGGGGGCTACGAGCAGTACTTC
many,-,TRBJ1-2,TRBV6-5,13,CAIRQAANYGYTF,TGTGCCATAAGACAGGCAGCTAACTATGGCTACACCTTC
many,-,TRBJ1-1,TRBV9,14,CASSPNSGDTEAFF,TGTGCCAGCAGCCCAAATTCTGGGGACACTGAAGCTTTCTTT
many,TRBD1,TRBJ1-3,TRBV30,13,CAWNTGQGNTIYF,TGTGCCTGGAATACGGGACAGGGAAACACCATATATTTT
few,TRBD1,TRBJ1-1,TRBV6-1,15,CASLRTGGLNTEAFF,TGTGCCAGCTTGAGGACAGGGGGTTTGAACACTGAAGCTTTCTTT
many,-,TRBJ2-5,TRBV6-5,15,CASRPAGGGVETQYF,TGTGCCAGCAGGCCGGCGGGCGGCGGGGTAGAGACCCAGTACTTC
many,TRBD1,TRBJ2-7,TRBV19,16,CASSTSGQGGTYEQYF,TGTGCCAGTAGTACCTCCGGACAGGGAGGTACTTACGAGCAGTACTTC
few,-,TRBJ1-2,TRBV18,15,CASSQIRDERYGYTF,TGTGCCAGCTCACAAATCCGGGACGAGAGATATGGCTACACCTTC
many,-,TRBJ2-7,TRBV12-3/TRBV12-4,13,CASSLTRAHEQYF,TGTGCCAGCAGCTTAACCAGGGCACACGAGCAGTACTTC
many,-,TRBJ2-6,TRBV6-2/TRBV6-3,17,CASSYRQHRSGANVLTF,TGTGCCAGCAGTTACAGGCAGCATCGCTCTGGGGCCAACGTCCTGACTTTC
many,TRBD1,TRBJ1-1,TRBV20-1,14,CSTSERQGKTEAFF,TGCAGTACTAGTGAACGACAGGGAAAAACTGAAGCTTTCTTT
many,-,TRBJ1-2,TRBV4-3,16,CASSQDRQGRNYGYTF,TGCGCCAGCAGCCAAGATCGCCAGGGCCGTAACTATGGCTACACCTTC
many,-,TRBJ2-2,TRBV30,11,CARDKTGELFF,TGTGCCCGTGATAAAACCGGGGAGCTGTTTTTT
-,-,TRBJ1-5,TRBV28,16,CASSFGGRGPDQPQHF,TGTGCCAGCAGTTTTGGTGGCAGGGGACCCGATCAGCCCCAGCATTTT
many,-,TRBJ1-1,TRBV15,16,CATSRGLTGRNTEAFF,TGTGCCACCAGCAGAGGACTGACGGGGCGGAACACTGAAGCTTTCTTT
many,-,TRBJ1-3,TRBV6-2/TRBV6-3,11,CASGDGNTIYF,TGTGCCAGCGGCGACGGAAACACCATATATTTT